This is a list of T cell receptor beta chains from one sample in a study of blood T cell repertoires in COVID-19. Data came from immunoSEQ multiplex PCR; TCRdb stores just in-frame clones and leaves some out. The sample has a few hundred thousand clones; about 86% are singletons. Source material: peripheral blood. These receptors were taken from a middle-aged man with active or convalescent COVID-19. Each CDR3 is given with its conserved first and last residue. The D gene is left open where the match is weak. Only part of the rows carry a size: once, few, many, or a class if the clone is expanded.

V gene	D gene	clone size	J gene	CDR3 DNA	CDR3 protein
TRBV11-3	TRBD2	-	TRBJ2-1	TGTGCCAGCAGCTCACGACACCGGGAGGGTTACAATGAGCAGTTCTTC	CASSSRHREGYNEQFF
TRBV19	-	-	TRBJ1-4	TGTGCCAGTAGTATCCGCAGGGGCGGTGAAAAACTGTTTTTT	CASSIRRGGEKLFF
TRBV18	TRBD1	-	TRBJ2-1	TGTGCCAGCTCACAGGGACAGGGGGCGCAAAATGAGCAGTTCTTC	CASSQGQGAQNEQFF
TRBV14	TRBD1	-	TRBJ2-3	TGTGCCAGCAGCCAAGCCGGACAGGGTTGGACAGATACGCAGTATTTT	CASSQAGQGWTDTQYF
TRBV21-1	-	-	TRBJ2-7	TGTGCCAGCACCCTGGGCCAAGCCAGCGAGCAGTACTTC	CASTLGQASEQYF
TRBV13	-	-	TRBJ1-1	TGTGCCAGCAGCCTCGAGGTGGACACTGAAGCTTTCTTT	CASSLEVDTEAFF
TRBV28	TRBD1	-	TRBJ1-5	TGTGCCAGCAGTACCGACAGGGGCCGACAGCCCCAGCATTTT	CASSTDRGRQPQHF
TRBV19	TRBD1	-	TRBJ1-5	TGTGCCAGTAGGTTGTCGGACAGGGGTGCACAGCCCCAGCATTTT	CASRLSDRGAQPQHF
TRBV3-1/TRBV3-2	-	-	TRBJ2-3	TGTGCCAGCAGCCAAGCGGGGTTCGTCACAGATACGCAGTATTTT	CASSQAGFVTDTQYF
TRBV29-1	TRBD2	-	TRBJ2-3	TGCAGCGTGTGGTCTAGCGGGGGCTTGATGGAGTATTTT	CSVWSSGGLMEYF
TRBV5-1	-	-	TRBJ2-7	TGCGCCAGCAGCTTGATCGCCGGCTACGAGCAGTACTTC	CASSLIAGYEQYF
TRBV6-5	-	-	TRBJ1-5	TGTGCCAGCAGCCGAGGGGAGGGTCAGCCCCAGCATTTT	CASSRGEGQPQHF
TRBV19	TRBD2	few	TRBJ2-2	TGTGCCAGTAGTATAGGACTAGCGACCGGGGAGCTGTTTTTT	CASSIGLATGELFF
TRBV6-6	-	-	TRBJ1-2	TGTGCCAGCAGTTACTCGAGCGCCGGGGGAAACTATGGCTACACCTTC	CASSYSSAGGNYGYTF
TRBV5-4	-	-	TRBJ2-7	TGTGCCAGCAGCTTGCCGGGTTGGGAGCAGTACTTC	CASSLPGWEQYF
TRBV10-3	-	-	TRBJ1-3	TGTGCCATCAGTGAGTCGACAGGCACCTCTGGAAACACCATATATTTT	CAISESTGTSGNTIYF
TRBV5-4	-	-	TRBJ2-3	TGTGCCAGCAGCGGGGGGACCCCGGTGGGAGATACGCAGTATTTT	CASSGGTPVGDTQYF
TRBV10-3	TRBD1	few	TRBJ2-5	TGTGCCATCAGGGAAACAGGGGGAGAGACCCAGTACTTC	CAIRETGGETQYF
TRBV7-3	-	-	TRBJ2-2	TGTGCCAGCAGCTCATTACGACAGCACCGGGGGACTGATCGAACCACCGGGGAGCTGTTTTTT	CASSSLRQHRGTDRTTGELFF
TRBV3-1/TRBV3-2	-	-	TRBJ1-2	TGTGCCAGCAGCCAAGTCGCAGGTGGCGGCTACACCTTC	CASSQVAGGGYTF
TRBV30	TRBD1	-	TRBJ2-2	TGTGCCTGGAGGTGGGACAGGGGTCCCGGGGAGCTGTTTTTT	CAWRWDRGPGELFF
TRBV6-5	TRBD1	-	TRBJ1-6	TGTGCCAGCAGGAGGGGACAGGGGGATTCACCCCTCCACTTT	CASRRGQGDSPLHF
TRBV28	-	few	TRBJ2-7	TGTGCCAGCAGCCTGGACAGAGTCGGTTACGAGCAGTACTTC	CASSLDRVGYEQYF
TRBV29-1	-	-	TRBJ2-6	TGCAGCGTTGAGGCTCAGGGATCTGGGGCCAACGTCCTGACTTTC	CSVEAQGSGANVLTF
TRBV20-1	TRBD1	once	TRBJ1-6	TGCAGTGCTAGTCCGACAGGGGTGAATTCACCCCTCCACTTT	CSASPTGVNSPLHF
TRBV7-8	TRBD1	-	TRBJ2-7	TGTGCCAGCAGAAATCGCCCGGGACAGGGGGCCTCCTACGAGCAGTACTTC	CASRNRPGQGASYEQYF
TRBV24-1	TRBD1	-	TRBJ1-5	TGTGCCACCAGTGATTTGAAACAGGGGTATCAGCCCCAGCATTTT	CATSDLKQGYQPQHF
TRBV5-1	TRBD2	-	TRBJ2-3	TGCGCCAGCAGCTTGATTACTAGCGGGCTCACAGATACGCAGTATTTT	CASSLITSGLTDTQYF
TRBV19	TRBD1	-	TRBJ1-4	TGTGCCAGTAGGGAAGAGGGGGCGGTGGATGAAAAACTGTTTTTT	CASREEGAVDEKLFF
TRBV2	TRBD1	-	TRBJ1-4	TGTGCCAGTTCCCGGGACAGGGGTGGCGTTGAAAAACTGTTTTTT	CASSRDRGGVEKLFF
TRBV5-5	TRBD2	-	TRBJ2-3	TGTGCCAGCAGCTTGGCTAGCGGGGTCTGGGATACGCAGTATTTT	CASSLASGVWDTQYF
TRBV18	TRBD2	-	TRBJ2-1	TGTGCCAGCTCACCACCGAGCGGGAGGGCCAATGAGCAGTTCTTC	CASSPPSGRANEQFF
TRBV7-2	TRBD1	-	TRBJ2-3	TGTGCCAGCAGCCCCGGGACAGAGACAGATACGCAGTATTTT	CASSPGTETDTQYF
TRBV15	-	few	TRBJ2-7	TGTGCCACCAGCAGAGATCTGGCGAGCGGCTCCTACGAGCAGTACTTC	CATSRDLASGSYEQYF
TRBV7-2	-	-	TRBJ2-1	TGTGCCAGCAGCTTAGCCCAGGGGTGGTACAATGAGCAGTTCTTC	CASSLAQGWYNEQFF
TRBV29-1	-	-	TRBJ2-3	TGCAGCGTGCAGACTGGCAGGGACTCCACAGATACGCAGTATTTT	CSVQTGRDSTDTQYF
TRBV3-1/TRBV3-2	-	-	TRBJ1-2	TGTGCCAGCAGCCTCGAGAACTATGGCTACACCTTC	CASSLENYGYTF
TRBV5-1	TRBD2	-	TRBJ2-1	TGCGCCAGCAGCTTGAGCGGGAGGACAGATGAGCAGTTCTTC	CASSLSGRTDEQFF
TRBV12-5	-	-	TRBJ1-3	TGTGCTAGTGGTTTGACCTTAGACAACGGGATGTCCTTTCCGTCTGGAAACACCATATATTTT	CASGLTLDNGMSFPSGNTIYF
TRBV5-1	TRBD2	-	TRBJ2-1	TGCGCCAGCAGCTTGGCGATGACTAGCGGGATAGGCTACAATGAGCAGTTCTTC	CASSLAMTSGIGYNEQFF
TRBV7-2	-	-	TRBJ1-1	TGTGCCAGCAGCTTAGATGGACATAGGAGCGCTGAAGCTTTCTTT	CASSLDGHRSAEAFF
TRBV9	-	few	TRBJ2-5	TGTGCCAGCAGCGGCGGAGAGTTGGAGACCCAGTACTTC	CASSGGELETQYF
TRBV27	TRBD1	-	TRBJ2-5	TGTGCCAGCAGTAAGGGGGCCCCGCAAGAGACCCAGTACTTC	CASSKGAPQETQYF
TRBV7-9	TRBD1	-	TRBJ2-7	TGTGCCAGCAGGGGGACAGCAACCTACGAGCAGTACTTC	CASRGTATYEQYF
TRBV27	TRBD2	-	TRBJ2-1	TGTGCCAGCAGTTTATTACTAGCGGGGACTAATGAGCAGTTCTTC	CASSLLLAGTNEQFF
TRBV10-3	TRBD2	-	TRBJ2-1	TGTGCCATCAGTGAGTCCCCGGGTTTTACGGGGGGACGGGGGTCCTACAATGAGCAGTTCTTC	CAISESPGFTGGRGSYNEQFF